This TCR beta chain was recorded in a study of Ad26.COV2.S vaccination and SARS-CoV-2 variants. Data came from immunoSEQ multiplex PCR; TCRdb stores just in-frame clones and leaves some out. The sample has about 500,000 clones, around 89% seen once. Per germline, CDR1 SGDLS and CDR2 YYNGEE. With V trimmed by 4 bases and J by 1 base, 5 bases remained unmatched. The CDR3 extends over 15 amino acids. Sample treatment: 15 to 20 received Ad26.COV2.S at low or high dose, single or two shots; 5 received placebo; per-sample allocation not given. Sample collection was performed on day 63 after the first vaccine or placebo injection.

The specimen was peripheral blood, collected in a trial of Ad26.COV2.S vaccine versus placebo. The TCR comes from a person aged 18-65 years who received the Ad26.COV2.S COVID-19 vaccine or a placebo. This chain uses TRBV9 with TRBJ2-5; 9 bases fit TRBD2. DNA for the CDR3: TGTGCCAGCAGCTTTTCTAGCGGGGTCCAAGAGACCCAGTACTTC. Protein: CASSFSSGVQETQYF.